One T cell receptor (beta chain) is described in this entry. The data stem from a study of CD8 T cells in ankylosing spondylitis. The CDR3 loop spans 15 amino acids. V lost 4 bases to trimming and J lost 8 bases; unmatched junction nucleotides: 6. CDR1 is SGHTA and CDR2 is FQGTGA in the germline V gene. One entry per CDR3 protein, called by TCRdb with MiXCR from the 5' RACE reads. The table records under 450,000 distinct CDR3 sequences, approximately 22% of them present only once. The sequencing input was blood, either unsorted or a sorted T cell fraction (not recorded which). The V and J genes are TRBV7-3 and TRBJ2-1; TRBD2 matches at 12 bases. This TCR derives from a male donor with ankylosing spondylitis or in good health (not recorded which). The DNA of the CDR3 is TGTGCCAGCAGCTCGCCTAGCGGGGGGGCGGATGAGCAGTTCTTC. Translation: CASSSPSGGADEQFF.